These 9 T cell receptor beta chains were all obtained from the same sample, sequenced in a study of T cell responses to AZD1222 COVID-19 vaccine. Produced via immunoSEQ multiplex PCR; TCRdb's table is partial and in-frame only. The repertoire has about 75,000 clones, roughly 91% of them found once; the top ten carry less than 20%. The sequences come from peripheral blood, collected 28 days after the second AZD1222 dose. Receptors were obtained from an adult who received the AZD1222 COVID-19 vaccine.

This clone was seen a handful of times. V gene TRBV14 combines with J gene TRBJ1-1; TRBD1 aligns across 8 bases. The germline V gene encodes CDR1 SGHDN and CDR2 FVKESK. This CDR3 is 16 amino acids long. V lost 1 base, J lost 0 bases, and 4 bases stayed unmatched. In nucleotides, the CDR3 is TGTGCCAGCAGCCAAGGGACAGGGTACATGAACACTGAAGCTTTCTTT. Amino acid sequence: CASSQGTGYMNTEAFF.

This chain uses TRBV6-5 with TRBJ2-7, with 8 bases identical to TRBD2. V shed 7 bases and J 5 bases; nucleotides not matched to a gene: 10. The CDR3 covers 14 residues. Per germline, CDR1 MNHEY and CDR2 SVGAGI. In nucleotides, the CDR3 is TGTGCCAGCAACCCGGGGGGGGCGAATCACGAGCAGTACTTC. This encodes CASNPGGANHEQYF.

The chain links TRBV30 to TRBJ1-5, with D perhaps TRBD1 (5 bases). Trimming cost V 5 bases and J 0 bases, with 8 bases left between them. Germline CDR1 is GTSNPN and CDR2 is SVGIG (reference sequence). The CDR3 has 13 residues. CDR3 nucleotide sequence: TGTGCCTGGGATCAGGGTAGCAATCAGCCCCAGCATTTT. It translates to CAWDQGSNQPQHF.

This clone was recorded only once. This chain connects TRBV9 to TRBJ1-1; TRBD1 might be the D (5 bases). This CDR3 is built from 13 residues. The germline V and J ends were trimmed by 2 bases and 3 bases, with 8 bases remaining between them. CDR1 is SGDLS, CDR2 YYNGEE, per germline. The CDR3: CASSVRVDTEAFF. The CDR3, as DNA: TGTGCCAGCAGCGTCAGGGTGGACACTGAAGCTTTCTTT.

The V and J genes are TRBV11-3 and TRBJ2-2; 7 positions agree with TRBD1. The CDR3 spans 13 residues. Looked up from germline, CDR1 is SGHNT and CDR2 is YENEEA. The V segment lost 5 bases and the J segment 6 bases; nucleotides outside the gene matches: 3. The CDR3: CASSLGQAGELFF. The CDR3 nucleotides are TGTGCCAGCAGCCTAGGACAGGCCGGGGAGCTGTTTTTT. The full variable domain, completed using reference TRBV11-3 and TRBJ2-2, is EAGVVQSPRYKIIEKKQPVAFWCNPISGHNTLYWYLQNLGQGPELLIRYENEEAVDDSQLPKDRFSAERLKGVDSTLKIQPAELGDSAVYLCASSLGQAGELFFGEGSRLTVL.

The chain joins TRBV27 to TRBJ2-6; 8 bases match TRBD1. From germline, CDR1 is MNHEY and CDR2 SMNVEV (reference sequence). The CDR3 extends over 17 amino acids. Trimming took 4 bases from V and 2 from J; bases not matched to a gene: 7. CDR3: CASSSRQGRAGANVLTF. CDR3 coding DNA: TGTGCCAGCAGTTCCAGACAGGGGCGGGCTGGGGCCAACGTCCTGACTTTC.

J is TRBJ1-1 and V is TRBV6-1, with D maybe TRBD1 (5 bases). Trimming removed 2 bases from V and 5 bases from J, with 12 bases in between. Germline assignment: CDR1 MNHNS and CDR2 SASEGT. The CDR3 totals 14 residues. This CDR3 reads CASSEKGLVTEAFF. CDR3 bases: TGTGCCAGCAGTGAAAAGGGGCTGGTGACTGAAGCTTTCTTT.

This rearrangement joins TRBV7-9 to TRBJ2-6; D call uncertain. V lost 0 bases and J 0 bases, leaving 9 bases between the germline ends. This CDR3 contains 17 residues. Germline assignment: CDR1 SEHNR and CDR2 FQNEAQ (reference sequence). Here the CDR3 DNA reads TGTGCCAGCAGCTTAGCTGGCTTACACTCTGGGGCCAACGTCCTGACTTTC. It specifies CASSLAGLHSGANVLTF.

In DNA, the CDR3 is TGTGCCAGCAGCTTTTGGGGCCCAGATACGCAGTATTTT. Its protein is CASSFWGPDTQYF. The V call is TRBV5-6, the J call TRBJ2-3; D perhaps matches TRBD1 (5 bases). The CDR3 length is 13 residues. The V and J ends lost 2 bases and 4 bases respectively, with 8 bases between them. Germline CDR1 is SGHDT and CDR2 is YYEEEE.